This T cell receptor (beta chain) was profiled in a study of T-cell reconstitution after alpha-beta-depleted transplantation in children. A note on this clonotype: Its cognate antigen is unknown.

Study results and caveats: Where alpha-beta T cells came from about two months after transplant was reportedly several hundred expanded graft clones.

The germline CDR1 and CDR2 sequences are SEHNR and FQNEAQ (reference sequence). Trimming left V 4 bases short and J 7 bases short, with 8 bases between. The CDR3 totals 12 residues. The TCRbeta library was prepared with unique molecular identifiers. One entry per CDR3 protein results from TCRdb running MiXCR on the PCR reads. Among around 450,000 distinct CDR3 sequences listed, about a sixth were seen once. This specimen consisted of PBMCs, mostly from graft donor cells, obtained 360 days after TCRalphabeta/CD19-depleted stem cell transplant. V is TRBV7-9 and J is TRBJ2-1; possible D gene TRBD2, 6 bases. This sequence originates from a boy younger than two who had a stem cell transplant for Wiskott-Aldrich syndrome, so the T cells may come from the graft donor. The CDR3 coding sequence is TGTGCCAGCAGCTCAGGGAGGAATGAGCAGTTCTTC. Encoded protein: CASSSGRNEQFF.